This entry features one TCR beta chain sequence. The antigen it binds to is not known. No base-level quality is on record; no much larger clone is a single base apart. Other nucleotide sequences in the sample specify the same CDR3. The data were taken from a study of shared clonotypes between healthy human individuals (dated by TCRdb to between 2020 and 2021). Concerning the study at large: Two women and a few men aged 18 to 49 years were included in the cohort. For each donor, CD4 naive and CD4 memory were each given three plates, CD8 naive was given two plates, and CD8 memory was given one plate. Blood TCR repertoires of roughly 5 healthy adults were deeply sequenced to estimate repertoire size and the extent of clonotype sharing between individuals. Different laboratories and diverse techniques were used to prepare libraries and sequence TCR repertoires, to increase sequencing depth and limit assay-specific biases. Between about 0.9 and 9 billion PBMCs per donor were obtained by leukapheresis. The paper as a whole reports these results and caveats: Rarefaction of sorted-subset datasets indicated incomplete sequencing despite the large sequencing depth. When a handful of donors were compared, the shared fraction of clonotypes was 5% to 6.5% for naive CD4, about 4% for naive CD8, more than 2% for memory CD4, and 0.35% to 0.4% for memory CD8. Because the study included only a small number of donors, the genetic and exposure-history diversity represented was limited. Naive subsets generally had larger estimated clonotype richness than memory subsets. Pairwise subsampling led to the expectation that sequencing depth would affect the degree of clonotype sharing among donors. Sampling was restricted to blood, and TCR repertoires in tissues likely differ from the TCR repertoires found in blood. Compared with non-shared clonotypes, the clonotypes found in all four sorted-subset donors had higher generation probabilities.

TCR CDR3 regions were amplified from genomic DNA by multiplex PCR using the deep immunoSEQ assay. Extracted genomic DNA from each cell subset was distributed evenly across all wells of several immunoSEQ 96-well plates, and each plate was treated as a replicate. For sorted subsets, each replicate PCR was loaded with 200 ng genomic DNA, equivalent to 25,000 to 30,000 T cell genomes. Purified libraries were quantified with a Qubit 3.0 fluorometer, sized on a Bioanalyzer 2100, and re-quantified with the KAPA Library Quantification kit. Every immunoSEQ 96-well plate was sequenced on a separate single-read 150-cycle Illumina NextSeq 550 flow cell. Per the source publication's procedure: Because the immunoSEQ output held only junctional sequences and lacked quality scores, the filtering could not match the filtering applied to full-length reads. Sequences were annotated with PyIR, a Python wrapper for IgBLAST v1.9, using IMGT germline references to assign V/J genes and CDR3. Reads were filtered out if the reads had weak V/J assignments (E-value above 1e-6), no CDR3, stop codons, out-of-frame junctions, or ambiguous translated residues. V3J clonotypes were defined by identical inferred V gene, J gene, and CDR3 amino acid sequence. Percentage overlap between repertoires was computed as shared unique clonotypes divided by the size of the smaller repertoire. RTK rarefaction, the Chao1 estimator, and Recon v2.1 estimates of unobserved clonotypes were used to assess repertoire richness. For all TCRbeta clonotypes obtained by the gDNA method from several donors, generation probabilities were computed with OLGA. This is the immuneACCESS table as TCRdb keeps it, with only in-frame sequences that have V and J called. A part of the clones is gone; compared with another copy, unresolved V genes explain less than half, and the rest is unexplained. V, J and clone size derive from that table, while D and trimming were established from the DNA sequence. The sample table lists over a million clones, 97% to 99% of them with a count of one. The top ten clonotypes cover about 0.4% of the sample.

The donors were healthy, HIV-negative adults with no recently reported acute infections or vaccinations. Only Caucasian adults living in Nashville, Tennessee, USA were represented among the donors. CD4+ T cells were enriched by magnetic negative selection, after which naive cells were positively selected on CD45RA and the negative fraction was taken as the memory subset. Blood was collected by leukapheresis, and PBMCs were isolated by Ficoll-Histopaque density gradient centrifugation and then cryopreserved in liquid nitrogen vapor phase. Purity and quantity of every magnetically sorted T cell population were checked by analytical flow cytometry. Genomic DNA was isolated from each sorted fraction and quantified by UV absorbance on a Nanodrop 2000c. This clonotype was sampled from a man aged 25-45 years in good health. Sequencing used naive CD4+ T cells sorted from blood. In the paper's terms, the cell subset or site label means: CD45RA+ positively selected.

The nucleotides are TGCAGTGCTTTCACAGATACGCAGTATTTT. Its amino acids are CSAFTDTQYF. This receptor chain uses TRBV20-1 and TRBJ2-3; there is no confident call for the D gene. Reading from cysteine to phenylalanine, the CDR3 counts 10 amino acids. Only the CDR3 portion is preserved as DNA: 30 bases, with reading frame beginning at the first base. V and J lose 5 bases and 2 bases, and a span of 2 bases separates them. Via the germline V gene (reference sequence), CDR1 is DFQATT and CDR2 SNEGSKA.